This record looks at one TCR beta chain sequence and its context. Its specificity is unknown. Germline-derived CDR1 and CDR2 are MNHNS and SASEGT. Trimming took off 4 bases at V and 5 bases at J, with 8 bases between the two ends. The length of the CDR3 is 12 residues. This specimen belongs to a study of beta chain features in type 1 diabetes. Study details: Researchers looked at roughly 100,000,000 sorted cells across all samples. General study findings and limits: TCRB CDR3 length was moderately but significantly reduced in all four CD4+ subsets of Type 1 diabetes patients. PCR might favor shorter templates, equally in patients and controls.

All of the isolated RNA was reverse transcribed, so expressed TCRB transcripts were sequenced. Using immunoSEQ multiplex PCR, the repertoire was profiled, and TCRdb retains in-frame clones only, with some absent. The table records around 320,000 clones, approximately 14% of them present only once. The receptor was derived from a man aged 30-40 years in good health. The sequenced sample was central memory CD4+ T cells from blood. This chain connects TRBV6-1 to TRBJ2-5; D not resolved. This CDR3 reads CASSARDETQYF. The CDR3 coding sequence is TGTGCCAGCAGTGCTAGGGATGAGACCCAGTACTTC.